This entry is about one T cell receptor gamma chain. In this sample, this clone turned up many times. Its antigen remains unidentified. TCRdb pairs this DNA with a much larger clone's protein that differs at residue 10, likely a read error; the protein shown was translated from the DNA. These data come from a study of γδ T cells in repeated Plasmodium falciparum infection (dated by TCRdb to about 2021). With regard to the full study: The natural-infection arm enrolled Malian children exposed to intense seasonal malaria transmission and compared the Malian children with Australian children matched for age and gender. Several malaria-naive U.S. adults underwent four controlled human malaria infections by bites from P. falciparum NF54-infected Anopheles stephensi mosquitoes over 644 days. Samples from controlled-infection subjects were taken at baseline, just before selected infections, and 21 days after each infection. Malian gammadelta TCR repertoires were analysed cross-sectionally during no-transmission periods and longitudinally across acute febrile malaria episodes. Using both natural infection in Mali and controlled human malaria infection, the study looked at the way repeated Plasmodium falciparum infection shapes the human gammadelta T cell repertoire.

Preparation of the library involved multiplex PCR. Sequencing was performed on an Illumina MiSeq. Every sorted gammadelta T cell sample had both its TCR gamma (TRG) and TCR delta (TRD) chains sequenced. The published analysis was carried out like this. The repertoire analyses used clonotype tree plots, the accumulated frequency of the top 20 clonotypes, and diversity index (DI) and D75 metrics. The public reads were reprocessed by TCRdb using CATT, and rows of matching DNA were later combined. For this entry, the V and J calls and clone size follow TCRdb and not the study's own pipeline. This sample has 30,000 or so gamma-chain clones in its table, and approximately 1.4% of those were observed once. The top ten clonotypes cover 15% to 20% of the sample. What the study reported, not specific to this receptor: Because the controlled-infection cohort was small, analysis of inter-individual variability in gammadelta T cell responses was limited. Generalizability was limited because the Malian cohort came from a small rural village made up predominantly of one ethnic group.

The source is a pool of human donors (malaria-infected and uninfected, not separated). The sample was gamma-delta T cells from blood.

The CDR3 region: CATWDGLEWIHDSYYKKLF. The DNA sequence is as follows: TGTGCCACCTGGGATGGACTAGAGTGGATACACGATTCTTATTATAAGAAACTCTTT. Rearrangement joined TRGV4 to TRGJ1 or TRGJ2. The CDR3 contains 19 residues, cysteine and phenylalanine counted. The kept DNA is CDR3 alone, 57 bases in frame from the first base. The germline V and J ends show losses of 1 base and 3 bases respectively, and no gene match explains 21 bases of the junction. Looking up the germline V gene yields CDR1 EGSTGY and CDR2 YDSYTSSV.